Below are 30 T cell receptor beta chains sequenced from a single sample in a study of regulatory T cells in long-lasting Graves disease. Time point: persistent/refractory GD, antithyroid drugs over 5 years with positive TRAb. Researchers made the TCR library from RNA that was extracted from PBMCs. Arm-PCR with iRepertoire HTBI primers amplified the CDR3 regions for these TCR beta libraries. TCRdb re-called the multiplex PCR reads with MiXCR, one entry per CDR3 protein. This sample has about 430,000 distinct CDR3 sequences, with roughly a fifth found just once. The source material was peripheral blood mononuclear cells (PBMCs), sampled when the disease was refractory, from a patient treated with antithyroid drugs. Source of these receptors: a female donor with Graves disease.

This clonotype was seen at least ten times. The rearrangement joins TRBV2 to TRBJ1-2; D uncertain. The CDR3 is 15 residues long. Germline assignment: CDR1 SNHLY and CDR2 FYNNEI. V was cut by 0 bases and J by 8 bases, with 16 bases left in between. The CDR3 region has the DNA TGTGCCAGCAGTGAAGCGCTTGCCACCTCCAGGGGCTACACCTTC. Translation gives CASSEALATSRGYTF.

The chain joins TRBV27 to TRBJ1-6; D perhaps matches TRBD1 (6 bases). V dropped 6 bases and J dropped 7 bases, with 13 bases sitting between them. This CDR3 spans 14 amino acids. The germline V gene encodes CDR1 MNHEY and CDR2 SMNVEV (reference sequence). CDR3 sequence: CASRYTGSNSPLHF. The CDR3 DNA follows: TGTGCCAGCAGATACACAGGGTCAAATTCACCCCTCCACTTT.

The sample holds a few counts of this clonotype. The chain combines TRBV6-1 with TRBJ2-4; 7 nucleotides agree with TRBD1. The length of the CDR3 is 15 residues. The ends lost 6 bases at V and 5 bases at J; junction bases unmatched: 10. CDR1 MNHNS and CDR2 SASEGT come from the germline V gene. CDR3 coding DNA: TGTGCCAGCAGCCCACGGGGACAGCCTCAAAACATTCAGTACTTC. The encoded protein is CASSPRGQPQNIQYF.

The gene calls are TRBV25-1 and TRBJ2-2, with TRBD2 identical over 9 bases. J gave up 4 bases and V 1 base, and 10 bases lay outside the gene matches. The CDR3 runs 18 residues. Germline V gene sequence: CDR1 MGHDK, CDR2 SYGVNS. In nucleotides, the CDR3 is TGTGCCAGCAGTGAATTCGGTAGCGGGAGTTCTCCCACCGGGGAGCTGTTTTTT. It encodes CASSEFGSGSSPTGELFF.

This clonotype was recorded many times. The rearrangement joins TRBV2 to TRBJ2-7; a weak D match, TRBD2 (6 bases). Trimming removed 9 bases at V and 3 bases at J, with 12 bases between. The CDR3 extends over 12 amino acids. Looked up from germline, CDR1 is SNHLY and CDR2 is FYNNEI. CDR3 protein: CARREADYEQYF. CDR3 DNA sequence: TGTGCCAGAAGGGAGGCAGACTACGAGCAGTACTTC.

The chain combines TRBV6-1 with TRBJ1-4, with TRBD1 as a possible D gene (6 bases). Germline lookup yields CDR1 MNHNS and CDR2 SASEGT. Trimming pared 5 bases from V and 5 bases from J, leaving 12 bases between. The CDR3 extends over 14 amino acids. The CDR3, as DNA: TGTGCCAGCAGTACAGGGTTGAGGAATGAAAAACTGTTTTTT. This codes for CASSTGLRNEKLFF.

This clonotype was seen many times. The CDR3 region is CASSSSDGLKQFF. The CDR3 region has the DNA TGTGCCAGCAGCTCATCCGACGGATTAAAGCAGTTCTTC. The rearrangement joins TRBV7-3 to TRBJ2-1; no clear D. Per the germline V gene, CDR1 is SGHTA and CDR2 is FQGTGA. This CDR3 region has 13 residues. V was clipped by 4 bases and J by 11 bases, with 15 bases between them. Using reference TRBV7-3 and TRBJ2-1 for the parts outside the CDR3, the full variable domain is GAGVSQTPSNKVTEKGKYVELRCDPISGHTALYWYRQSLGQGPEFLIYFQGTGAADDSGLPNDRFFAVRPEGSVSTLKIQRTERGDSAVYLCASSSSDGLKQFFGPGTRLTVL.

The chain combines TRBV19 with TRBJ2-2; D possibly matches TRBD1 or TRBD2 (6 bases each). Germline CDR1 LNHDA, CDR2 SQIVND (reference sequence). The CDR3 length is 14 residues. V gave up 7 bases and J gave up 0 bases, with 9 bases separating them. CDR3 sequence reads: CASKRGANTGELFF. The CDR3 DNA reads as TGTGCCAGTAAGAGGGGGGCGAACACCGGGGAGCTGTTTTTT.

In this sample, this clonotype turned up a few times. The CDR3 loop is CASRARSGSRADTQYF. The CDR3 bases are TGTGCCAGCAGGGCTCGTAGCGGGAGTCGGGCAGATACGCAGTATTTT. The rearrangement joins TRBV3-1 to TRBJ2-3; 9 bases map to TRBD2. The CDR3 totals 16 residues. Germline CDR1 LGHDT, CDR2 YNNKEL (reference sequence). The trim removed 6 bases at V and 4 bases at J, leaving 11 bases unmatched.

The genes are TRBV20-1 and TRBJ2-3; D remains ambiguous. Germline V gene data show CDR1 as DFQATT and CDR2 as SNEGSKA (reference sequence). V was cut by 1 base and J by 0 bases, with 17 bases left in between. The CDR3 runs 17 residues. The chain's CDR3 is CSARVGSWYPSTDTQYF. The CDR3 coding sequence is TGCAGTGCTAGAGTCGGTAGCTGGTACCCTAGCACAGATACGCAGTATTTT.

Only a few counts were recorded for this clonotype. As DNA, the CDR3 is TGCGCCAGCAGCCACCCGGGACATCGGACCCAGTACTTC. It codes for CASSHPGHRTQYF. V gene TRBV4-1 combines with J gene TRBJ2-5; possibly TRBD1 for D (6 bases). Trimming left V 3 bases short and J 7 bases short, with 12 bases between. The CDR3 totals 13 residues. The germline CDR1 and CDR2 sequences are MGHRA and YSYEKL.

This clonotype was picked up many times. This rearrangement joins TRBV6-1 to TRBJ2-2; D may be TRBD2 (6 bases). The CDR3 contains 14 residues. Germline V gene data show CDR1 as MNHNS and CDR2 as SASEGT. V lost 3 bases and J lost 6, with 11 bases in between. The CDR3 DNA reads TGTGCCAGCAGTGAGGTGGGGGGACCCGGGGAGCTGTTTTTT. It encodes CASSEVGGPGELFF.

This clonotype was counted a few times. The chain carries TRBV20-1 and TRBJ2-7; D might be TRBD2 (5 bases). CDR1 and CDR2 from the germline V gene are DFQATT and SNEGSKA (reference sequence). There are 15 residues in the CDR3. V was pared by 5 bases and J by 4 bases, with 21 bases between. The CDR3 region has the DNA TGCAGTGCTCACCCATCAATAGCGTTGAATTACGAGCAGTACTTC. It translates to CSAHPSIALNYEQYF.

V is TRBV2 and J is TRBJ1-6; 8 bases are shared with TRBD1. CDR1 and CDR2 from the germline V gene are SNHLY and FYNNEI. This CDR3 region has 15 residues. V shed 6 bases, J shed 10 bases, and the junction held 11 bases outside the gene matches. CDR3 region: CASRRGTGGGSPLHF. CDR3 sequence (DNA): TGTGCCAGCAGGAGGGGGACAGGTGGAGGGTCACCCCTCCACTTT.

V gene TRBV18 combines with J gene TRBJ1-1; D unclear. The CDR3 is 13 residues long. Per the germline V gene, CDR1 is KGHSH and CDR2 is LQKENI. V lost 4 bases and J lost 6, with 12 bases in between. CDR3: CASSLTGGAEAFF. For the CDR3, the DNA is TGTGCCAGCTCACTTACCGGAGGCGCTGAAGCTTTCTTT.

This chain uses TRBV7-9 with TRBJ2-2, with D unclear. V was trimmed by 5 bases and J by 7 bases, leaving 14 bases between them. In germline, CDR1 is SEHNR, CDR2 FQNEAQ (reference sequence). The CDR3 runs 14 residues. The CDR3 nucleotides are TGTGCCAGCAGCCCCGGAACCGGCAACGGGGAGCTGTTTTTT. Translation: CASSPGTGNGELFF. Complete variable domain (other parts from reference TRBV7-9 and TRBJ2-2): DTGVSQNPRHKITKRGQNVTFRCDPISEHNRLYWYRQTLGQGPEFLTYFQNEAQLEKSRLLSDRFSAERPKGSFSTLEIQRTEQGDSAMYLCASSPGTGNGELFFGEGSRLTVL.

The chain links TRBV5-1 to TRBJ2-7, with 7 nucleotides matching TRBD1. The CDR3 sequence is 14 residues long. Germline CDR1 reads SGHRS; CDR2 reads YFSETQ. J was trimmed by 7 bases and V by 1 base; bases with no gene match: 8. CDR3 nucleotide sequence: TGCGCCAGCAGCTTGTCCACGACAGGGCGGGAGCAGTACTTC. Translating it yields CASSLSTTGREQYF.

The rearrangement uses TRBV15 and TRBJ2-2, with no clear D. The ends were cut back, 1 base at V and 4 bases at J, with 1 base in the middle. The CDR3 sequence is 12 residues long. From germline, CDR1 is LNHNV and CDR2 YYDKDF (reference sequence). The CDR3 loop is CATSRGTGELFF. The CDR3 nucleotides are TGTGCCACCAGCAGAGGCACCGGGGAGCTGTTTTTT.

The chain uses TRBV6-5 and TRBJ1-2; D possibly corresponds to TRBD1 (5 bases). Germline V gene data show CDR1 as MNHEY and CDR2 as SVGAGI. The CDR3 runs 14 residues. Trimming pared 2 bases from V and 4 bases from J, leaving 11 bases between. The CDR3, as DNA: TGTGCCAGCAGTTACGGGACGGGGGGCTATGGCTACACCTTC. Translated, it gives CASSYGTGGYGYTF.

The chain carries TRBV20-1 and TRBJ2-5, with TRBD2 matching 12 bases. The germline gives CDR1 DFQATT, CDR2 SNEGSKA (reference sequence). Trimming removed 2 bases from V and 5 bases from J; junction bases left unmatched: 12. The CDR3 consists of 17 residues. CDR3 in DNA: TGCAGTGCTAGAATTTGGGAGACTAGCGGGAGCTCGGAGACCCAGTACTTC. It is translated as CSARIWETSGSSETQYF.

This chain joins TRBV19 and TRBJ1-3; D is undetermined. CDR3 length: 14 residues. Germline values: CDR1 LNHDA, CDR2 SQIVND (reference sequence). V lost 3 bases, J lost 2 bases, and 8 bases lay in between. For the CDR3, the DNA is TGTGCCAGTAGTATGGAACACACTGGAAACACCATATATTTT. This gives the protein CASSMEHTGNTIYF.

This clonotype was found many times. The rearrangement uses TRBV28 and TRBJ2-7, with 8 nucleotides matching TRBD1. Germline V gene lookup returns CDR1 MDHEN and CDR2 SYDVKM. This CDR3 spans 12 amino acids. V shed 6 bases and J 5 bases; nucleotides not matched to a gene: 3. DNA of the CDR3: TGTGCCAGCAGCTTGACAGGGGACGAGCAGTACTTC. Amino acid sequence: CASSLTGDEQYF.

This clonotype occurred many times. The chain links TRBV7-7 to TRBJ2-5; tentative D call: TRBD2 (5 bases). The CDR3 has 14 residues. Germline V gives CDR1 SSHAT, CDR2 FNYEAQ (reference sequence). The V and J ends lost 6 bases and 5 bases respectively, with 16 bases between them. In DNA form, the CDR3 reads TGTGCCAGCAGTCGGGATGAGGGTTGGGAGACCCAGTACTTC. Translation gives CASSRDEGWETQYF.

The rearrangement links TRBV20-1 to TRBJ2-7, with D possibly TRBD2 on 6 matching bases. V was trimmed by 0 bases and J by 3 bases, leaving 12 bases between them. The germline gives CDR1 DFQATT, CDR2 SNEGSKA (reference sequence). The CDR3 is 14 residues long. The CDR3 loop reads CSARDPDGGYEQYF. CDR3 nucleotide sequence: TGCAGTGCTAGAGACCCCGACGGGGGCTACGAGCAGTACTTC.

The V call is TRBV7-9, the J call TRBJ2-7; D might be TRBD1 or TRBD2, each matching 5 bases. The V end was cut by 4 bases, the J end by 6 bases, with 10 bases between. In germline, CDR1 is SEHNR, CDR2 FQNEAQ (reference sequence). This CDR3 comprises 12 residues. The CDR3 nucleotides are TGTGCCAGCAGCTGGGGGTTGGGCGAGCAGTACTTC. It is translated as CASSWGLGEQYF.

The V and J genes are TRBV5-6 and TRBJ1-2; D unresolved. V dropped 2 bases and J dropped 4 bases, with 12 bases sitting between them. Germline-derived CDR1 and CDR2 are SGHDT and YYEEEE. The CDR3 length is 14 residues. The CDR3 DNA reads as TGTGCCAGCAGCTTCTCGTCACACGGCTATGGCTACACCTTC. Encoded protein: CASSFSSHGYGYTF.

As to this clonotype: A much larger clone lies a single base off, so this may be a read error. The chain uses TRBV6-1 and TRBJ2-3; no clear D. Trimming took 10 bases from V and 4 from J, leaving 18 bases between them. CDR3 length: 14 residues. From germline, CDR1 is MNHNS and CDR2 SASEGT. CDR3 sequence reads: CAIRSRGYADTQYF. The CDR3 DNA reads TGTGCCATCAGGTCACGAGGTTACGCAGATACGCAGTATTTT.

In the case of this clonotype: This may be a read error: a much more frequent sequence differs by one nucleotide. DNA of the CDR3: TGTGCCAGCAGCCCGGACAGCTGGGATGGCTACACCTTC. Its translation is CASSPDSWDGYTF. This chain connects TRBV28 to TRBJ1-2, with a weak D call TRBD1 (6 bases). CDR1 is MDHEN, CDR2 SYDVKM, per germline. The CDR3 has 13 residues. The V end was cut by 6 bases, the J end by 6 bases, with 14 bases between.

This clonotype was detected many times. The genes are TRBV28 and TRBJ1-5; D not certain. Germline values: CDR1 MDHEN, CDR2 SYDVKM. Trimming took off 6 bases at V and 7 bases at J, with 10 bases between the two ends. This CDR3 is 12 amino acids long. The CDR3 reads CASRGGPQPQHF. Written as DNA, the CDR3 is TGTGCCAGCAGGGGTGGACCCCAGCCCCAGCATTTT.

A word on this clonotype: Sequence at one end of the junction differs from germline and may be a read error. The CDR3 region has the DNA TGTGCCGGCAGCTTTTTAGGGAGTAGGAACACTGAAGCTTTCTTT. As protein: CAGSFLGSRNTEAFF. The chain recombines TRBV7-2 with TRBJ1-1; D uncertain. The CDR3 spans 15 residues. From germline, CDR1 is SGHTA and CDR2 FQGNSA.